This is a list of T cell receptor beta chains from one sample in a study of blood T cells in healthy people across ages. A single record per CDR3 protein comes from TCRdb applying MiXCR to the 5' RACE reads. The table records more than 500,000 distinct CDR3 sequences, 27% of them present only once. This sample also appeared in a second study, on T cells of mothers and their children.

Sequenced input: blood. Receptors were obtained from a boy between 2 and 10 years old in good health. Each CDR3 is given with its conserved first and last residue.

V gene	J gene	CDR3 protein
TRBV28	TRBJ2-7	CASSWAGTLADYEQYF
TRBV6-2/TRBV6-3	TRBJ1-1	CASSYGGRLEAFF
TRBV30	TRBJ2-5	CAWMNVAGGEQYF
TRBV5-5	TRBJ2-1	CASSGLLSGSYNEQFF
TRBV10-3	TRBJ2-5	CAIRGIKGTQETQYF
TRBV7-9	TRBJ2-5	CASTSLRTPSLQETQYF
TRBV20-1	TRBJ1-2	CSARGPLHGDYGYTF
TRBV5-6	TRBJ2-4	CASSHEGAKNIQYF
TRBV5-5	TRBJ1-4	CASSSGDRANEKLFF
TRBV7-3	TRBJ2-5	CASSLFGTGDQETQYF
TRBV10-3	TRBJ1-5	CAISESRQGYNQPQHF
TRBV5-5	TRBJ1-6	CASSLWSEGSPLHF
TRBV15	TRBJ2-1	CATIGISGGNEQFF
TRBV4-3	TRBJ2-1	CASSQDTTFSYNEQFF
TRBV20-1	TRBJ2-2	CSARLAGGTGELFF
TRBV6-4	TRBJ2-1	CASSADGYNEQFF
TRBV5-1	TRBJ1-3	CASSSTLGSGNTIYF